The clone carrying this TCR beta chain has a single count. Its target is not known. The data derive from a study of identical twins. Study-wide findings and caveats: Cord blood's abundant beta clonotypes had fewer insertions, unlike memory repertoires.

TCRdb re-analysed the 5' RACE reads in MiXCR, keeping a single row per CDR3 protein. Seen here are 450,000 to 650,000 distinct CDR3 sequences, approximately 14% observed once, and the top ten hold around 0.48%. All donors were healthy, and all were Caucasian. These data also featured in a second study, about yellow fever vaccine responses in identical twins.

The sequenced sample consisted of CD4+ T cells sorted from blood. The TCR sequence derives from a woman aged 18-35 years in good health.

The DNA for the CDR3 is TGCGCCAGCAGCCAAGATCTCGCTAGCGGGAGTAACGACGAGCAGTACTTC. Protein sequence: CASSQDLASGSNDEQYF. J is TRBJ2-7 and V is TRBV4-1; TRBD2 matches 10 bases. The CDR3 runs 17 residues. Germline V lookup: CDR1 MGHRA, CDR2 YSYEKL. V gave up 0 bases and J gave up 5 bases; unmatched junction bases: 10.